Below, 27 T cell receptor beta chains from the same sample are listed, as sequenced in a study of blood T cell repertoires in COVID-19. Sequenced by immunoSEQ multiplex PCR; TCRdb stores in-frame clones only, minus some. The repertoire holds roughly 280,000 clones, with more than 75% as singletons. Material: peripheral blood. These receptors all come from a woman aged 60-75 years with COVID-19, enrolled during active disease.

The rearrangement uses TRBV5-4 and TRBJ1-1; TRBD1 matches 7 bases. This CDR3 contains 16 residues. CDR1 is SGHNT, CDR2 YYREEE, per germline (reference sequence). V was pared by 4 bases and J by 1 base, with 10 bases of the junction left unmatched. In DNA, the CDR3 is TGTGCCAGCAGCAAACAGGGGATGAGGACGAACACTGAAGCTTTCTTT. Translation gives CASSKQGMRTNTEAFF.

The chain is built from TRBV7-9 and TRBJ2-7; 13 bases fit TRBD2. The J segment lost 3 bases and the V segment lost 4 bases, leaving 3 bases of the junction unmatched. Per germline, CDR1 SEHNR and CDR2 FQNEAQ (reference sequence). This CDR3 has 15 residues. CDR3 loop: CASSSRLAGGYEQYF. The CDR3, as DNA: TGTGCCAGCAGCTCTCGACTAGCGGGAGGCTACGAGCAGTACTTC. The whole variable domain, remainder taken from reference TRBV7-9 and TRBJ2-7, is DTGVSQNPRHKITKRGQNVTFRCDPISEHNRLYWYRQTLGQGPEFLTYFQNEAQLEKSRLLSDRFSAERPKGSFSTLEIQRTEQGDSAMYLCASSSRLAGGYEQYFGPGTRLTVT.

The rearrangement links TRBV6-5 to TRBJ1-3, with no clear D. This CDR3 region has 15 residues. CDR1 is MNHEY, CDR2 SVGAGI, per germline. The V end was cut by 6 bases, the J end by 0 bases, with 12 bases between. The CDR3 nucleotides read TGTGCCAGCAGGGCATTTGGTTCCTCTGGAAACACCATATATTTT. It specifies CASRAFGSSGNTIYF.

The chain couples TRBV28 to TRBJ2-5; 9 positions match TRBD2. Germline CDR1 and CDR2: MDHEN and SYDVKM. This CDR3 is built from 15 residues. V shed 4 bases and J 4 bases; nucleotides not matched to a gene: 7. CDR3 protein: CASSSQREVGETQYF. DNA of the CDR3: TGTGCCAGCAGTTCTCAGCGGGAGGTGGGAGAGACCCAGTACTTC.

V usage is TRBV28 and J usage is TRBJ2-7; possible D gene TRBD1, 6 bases. The length of the CDR3 is 13 residues. CDR1 MDHEN and CDR2 SYDVKM come from the germline V gene. Trimming cost V 6 bases and J 4 bases, with 13 bases left between them. For the CDR3, the DNA is TGTGCCAGCAGAAGCTACAGGGCTTACGAGCAGTACTTC. This codes for CASRSYRAYEQYF.

The chain employs TRBV27 and TRBJ2-6, with D possibly being TRBD1 (5 bases). V gave up 10 bases and J gave up 1 base, with 11 bases separating them. The length of the CDR3 is 14 residues. In germline, CDR1 is MNHEY, CDR2 SMNVEV (reference sequence). In DNA, the CDR3 is TGTGCCAAGCAGGGCCGATCTGGGGCCAACGTCCTGACTTTC. It specifies CAKQGRSGANVLTF.

V usage is TRBV15 and J usage is TRBJ2-7; perhaps TRBD1 as D (8 bases). In germline, CDR1 is LNHNV, CDR2 YYDKDF (reference sequence). V was pared by 1 base and J by 2 bases, with 12 bases between. The CDR3 runs 15 residues. CDR3 DNA: TGTGCCACCAGCAGAGGGACAGGGAGGGCCTACGAGCAGTACTTC. Translation gives CATSRGTGRAYEQYF.

This rearrangement joins TRBV5-5 to TRBJ1-2; no reliable D call. Germline V gene sequence: CDR1 SGHKS, CDR2 YYEKEE (reference sequence). The V end was cut by 2 bases, the J end by 2 bases, with 10 bases between. The CDR3 is made up of 14 amino acids. CDR3 in DNA: TGTGCCAGCAGCTTTGCCGACGGGAACTATGGCTACACCTTC. Encoded protein: CASSFADGNYGYTF.

The V gene is TRBV18, the J gene TRBJ2-1; no reliable D call. There are 14 residues in the CDR3. The germline CDR1 and CDR2 sequences are KGHSH and LQKENI. Trimming took 1 base from V and 5 from J, leaving 9 bases between them. In DNA form, the CDR3 reads TGTGCCAGCTCACCACGAAAGAGAGACAATGAGCAGTTCTTC. Its translation is CASSPRKRDNEQFF.

V usage is TRBV27 and J usage is TRBJ2-2; 13 nucleotides line up with TRBD2. This CDR3 contains 19 residues. The junction had 12 bases not matched to a gene; V was cut back by 6 bases and J by 2 bases. In germline, CDR1 is MNHEY, CDR2 SMNVEV (reference sequence). CDR3 in amino acids: CASSSFRGTSGINTGELFF. CDR3 DNA sequence: TGTGCCAGCAGCTCATTTAGAGGGACTAGCGGGATTAACACCGGGGAGCTGTTTTTT.

In DNA, the CDR3 is TGTGCCAGCAGCTTAGGGCGAGGTGCCCAAGAGACCCAGTACTTC. Translated: CASSLGRGAQETQYF. The chain carries TRBV13 and TRBJ2-5; D remains unclear. This CDR3 has 15 residues. Germline V gene data show CDR1 as PRHDT and CDR2 as FYEKMQ (reference sequence). The V and J ends lost 0 bases and 1 base respectively, with 9 bases between them.

As regards this clone: The DNA is left out, because the CDR3 cannot be placed on it with certainty; the CDR3 is given as TCRdb lists it. The J gene is TRBJ2-1, the V gene TRBV19; TRBD2 is the table's D call and was not checked against the DNA. From its first to its last residue, the CDR3 has 20 amino acids. Germline loops: CDR1 LNHDA, CDR2 SQIVND (reference sequence). The chain's CDR3 is CASSLRAGTSGTGSYNEQFF.

The V and J genes are TRBV15 and TRBJ2-2; a possible D gene is TRBD2 (6 bases). V was clipped by 10 bases and J by 0 bases, with 18 bases between them. CDR1 and CDR2 (germline): LNHNV, YYDKDF (reference sequence). The CDR3 is 16 residues long. CDR3 sequence (DNA): TGTGCCATCGAGAGGAGGTCGGGAGCGAACACCGGGGAGCTGTTTTTT. Its protein product is CAIERRSGANTGELFF.

This clone is medium-sized by share. This chain connects TRBV28 to TRBJ2-5; 15 nucleotides match TRBD2. Unmatched junction bases numbered 3, after V lost 3 bases and J lost 1 base. The germline gives CDR1 MDHEN, CDR2 SYDVKM. The CDR3 is 17 residues long. CDR3 in amino acids: CASSLWTSGRAQETQYF. The DNA of the CDR3 is TGTGCCAGCAGTTTGTGGACTAGCGGGAGGGCCCAAGAGACCCAGTACTTC. The whole variable domain, filled in from reference TRBV28 and TRBJ2-5, reads DVKVTQSSRYLVKRTGEKVFLECVQDMDHENMFWYRQDPGLGLRLIYFSYDVKMKEKGDIPEGYSVSREKKERFSLILESASTNQTSMYLCASSLWTSGRAQETQYFGPGTRLLVL.

The chain combines TRBV4-3 with TRBJ1-4, with D unresolved. Between the trimmed V and J ends, which lost 0 bases and 10 bases, there was a span of 9 bases. CDR1 is LGHNA and CDR2 is YSLEER in the germline V gene. This CDR3 is built from 13 residues. CDR3 sequence: CASSQEREGKLFF. CDR3 in DNA: TGCGCCAGCAGCCAAGAGCGGGAAGGAAAACTGTTTTTT.

This clone came up once. The V and J genes are TRBV11-2 and TRBJ1-4; no reliable D call. V gave up 1 base and J gave up 8 bases, with 14 bases separating them. This CDR3 comprises 15 residues. Looked up from germline, CDR1 is SGHAT and CDR2 is FQNNGV. Written as DNA, the CDR3 is TGTGCCAGCAGCTTAGGCAGGCTGAAAGGAGAAAAACTGTTTTTT. Translated: CASSLGRLKGEKLFF.

The chain couples TRBV18 to TRBJ1-2, with 8 bases matching TRBD1. The CDR3 consists of 15 residues. J gave up 1 base and V 2 bases, and 3 bases lay outside the gene matches. Germline values: CDR1 KGHSH, CDR2 LQKENI. The CDR3, as DNA: TGTGCCAGCTCACCAGGGACAGGAGTTAACTATGGCTACACCTTC. Protein sequence: CASSPGTGVNYGYTF.

This clone was observed a handful of times. This chain joins TRBV6-1 and TRBJ1-2; the match to TRBD1 covers 9 bases. The V and J ends lost 3 bases and 6 bases, in that order; junction bases with no gene match: 11. Germline CDR1 reads MNHNS; CDR2 reads SASEGT. The CDR3 has 16 residues. The chain's CDR3 is CASSDAITGQGNGYTF. The DNA of the CDR3 is TGTGCCAGCAGTGATGCTATTACGGGACAGGGAAATGGCTACACCTTC.

This rearrangement joins TRBV11-2 to TRBJ2-7; TRBD1 might be the D (5 bases). The CDR3 spans 15 residues. Germline CDR1 and CDR2: SGHAT and FQNNGV. Deletions cut 3 bases from V and 4 bases from J, with 16 bases between. The CDR3 loop is CASSLGQAATYEQYF. The DNA for the CDR3 is TGTGCCAGCAGCTTGGGGCAGGCGGCAACTTACGAGCAGTACTTC.

V usage is TRBV28 and J usage is TRBJ2-5; TRBD1 might be the D (6 bases). With 5 bases removed from V and 4 bases from J, the gap between germline ends came to 14 bases. Germline CDR1 and CDR2: MDHEN and SYDVKM. This CDR3 is built from 14 residues. The CDR3 DNA follows: TGTGCCAGCAGTCCAACAGGGTTAGGAGAGACCCAGTACTTC. Translating it yields CASSPTGLGETQYF. Together with reference TRBV28 and TRBJ2-5, the CDR3 gives the full variable domain: DVKVTQSSRYLVKRTGEKVFLECVQDMDHENMFWYRQDPGLGLRLIYFSYDVKMKEKGDIPEGYSVSREKKERFSLILESASTNQTSMYLCASSPTGLGETQYFGPGTRLLVL.

The chain is built from TRBV11-2 and TRBJ2-4, with D possibly matching TRBD2 (6 bases). The CDR3 is 15 amino acids. CDR1 and CDR2 from the germline V gene are SGHAT and FQNNGV. V was pared by 6 bases and J by 2 bases, with 14 bases between. Here the CDR3 DNA reads TGTGCCAGCAGACAAGTCGGGGGAACCAAAAACATTCAGTACTTC. Translation gives CASRQVGGTKNIQYF. Variable domain in full (rest from reference TRBV11-2 and TRBJ2-4): EAGVAQSPRYKIIEKRQSVAFWCNPISGHATLYWYQQILGQGPKLLIQFQNNGVVDDSQLPKDRFSAERLKGVDSTLKIQPAKLEDSAVYLCASRQVGGTKNIQYFGAGTRLSVL.

The V gene is TRBV30, the J gene TRBJ1-6; 7 nucleotides line up with TRBD1. CDR3 length equals 14 residues. Germline assignment: CDR1 GTSNPN and CDR2 SVGIG (reference sequence). The trim removed 2 bases at V and 7 bases at J, leaving 5 bases unmatched. The CDR3 sequence is CAWSPGGMNSPLHF. CDR3 nucleotides: TGTGCCTGGAGTCCAGGGGGGATGAATTCACCCCTCCACTTT.

The J gene is TRBJ1-1, the V gene TRBV28, with 8 bases that match TRBD1. The junction had 8 bases not matched to a gene; V was cut back by 5 bases and J by 3 bases. Germline V lookup: CDR1 MDHEN, CDR2 SYDVKM. The CDR3 is made up of 15 amino acids. CDR3 sequence reads: CASSKDRGRDTEAFF. In DNA, the CDR3 is TGTGCCAGCAGTAAAGACAGGGGAAGAGACACTGAAGCTTTCTTT.

The V call is TRBV11-2, the J call TRBJ1-4, with a possible D match to TRBD1 (5 bases). Germline CDR1 is SGHAT and CDR2 is FQNNGV. This CDR3 has 15 amino acids. Trimming pared 1 base from V and 1 base from J, leaving 7 bases between. The CDR3 DNA reads as TGTGCCAGCAGCTTAGGGAGGGGAACTAATGAAAAACTGTTTTTT. The encoded protein is CASSLGRGTNEKLFF.

This clone was seen once. The rearrangement uses TRBV15 and TRBJ2-1; D not certain. Germline CDR1 is LNHNV and CDR2 is YYDKDF (reference sequence). V gave up 2 bases and J gave up 4 bases, with 6 bases separating them. The CDR3 length is 13 residues. This CDR3 reads CATSRFRYNEQFF. The CDR3 nucleotides are TGTGCCACCAGCAGATTCAGGTACAATGAGCAGTTCTTC.

The chain recombines TRBV9 with TRBJ2-1; TRBD2 matches 8 bases. This CDR3 region has 14 residues. Germline V CDR1 and CDR2: SGDLS, YYNGEE. The trim removed 0 bases at V and 9 bases at J, leaving 5 bases unmatched. CDR3 bases: TGTGCCAGCAGCGTAGGTGATGCGGGGGGTGAGCAGTTCTTC. Protein sequence: CASSVGDAGGEQFF.

This clone was picked up one time. The chain combines TRBV5-6 with TRBJ1-4; 10 bases are shared with TRBD1. The germline gives CDR1 SGHDT, CDR2 YYEEEE. With 4 bases clipped from V and 6 bases from J, the junction kept 6 bases outside the gene matches. This CDR3 contains 15 residues. As DNA, the CDR3 is TGTGCCAGCAGCCAAGCCGGGACAGGGGATGAAAAACTGTTTTTT. It yields the protein CASSQAGTGDEKLFF.